The clone carrying this TCR beta chain was seen a few times. This specimen comes from a study of blood T cell repertoires in COVID-19. Across the study: Sources were T cells, B-cell-depleted T cells, or PBMCs; the material itself was cDNA or gDNA.

Authors' processing steps: Amplified reference gene primers provided the basis for estimating nucleated cell counts. Clones were read by immunoSEQ multiplex PCR, and TCRdb kept only the in-frame ones, dropping some. V, J and clone size are those of that table, while D and trimming were read from the DNA. The top ten hold around 20% of the sample, which has under 60,000 clones, about three quarters seen once. Germline CDR1 LNHDA, CDR2 SQIVND (reference sequence). V was cut by 7 bases and J by 7 bases, with 10 bases left in between. This CDR3 spans 11 amino acids. What was sequenced was peripheral blood. This receptor was obtained from a human donor with active or convalescent COVID-19. The donor label of this sample is uncertain. This sequence joins TRBV19 and TRBJ1-1; D is unresolved. Here the CDR3 reads CASTLGSEAFF. The CDR3, as DNA: TGTGCCAGTACCCTGGGGAGTGAAGCTTTCTTT.